What follows are 22 T cell receptor beta chains derived from one specimen sequenced in a study of OX40 agonist ivuxolimab in advanced cancers. Sequencing used immunoSEQ multiplex PCR; TCRdb keeps in-frame clones, though not all of them. The sample lists 95,000 to 120,000 clones, less than 95% occurring once. Sequenced here: CD4+ or CD8+ T cells sorted from blood, sampled in a trial of the OX40 agonist ivuxolimab. These receptors all come from an adult with an advanced solid tumor such as melanoma, head and neck, liver or kidney cancer.

The chain combines TRBV19 with TRBJ2-5; a weak D match, TRBD2 (6 bases). The germline V and J ends were trimmed by 3 bases and 0 bases, with 14 bases remaining between them. The germline CDR1 and CDR2 sequences are LNHDA and SQIVND (reference sequence). This CDR3 region has 16 residues. The CDR3 loop reads CASSMDGRWYQETQYF. In nucleotides, the CDR3 is TGTGCCAGTAGTATGGACGGGAGATGGTACCAAGAGACCCAGTACTTC.

V and J are TRBV11-3 and TRBJ2-5; 9 bases match TRBD2. The V gene end was trimmed by 1 base and the J gene end by 2 bases; junction bases not matched to a gene: 5. This CDR3 is 16 amino acids long. CDR1 is SGHNT and CDR2 is YENEEA in the germline V gene. CDR3 in DNA: TGTGCCAGCAGCTTAGGTAGCGGGAGTCCTCAAGAGACCCAGTACTTC. Its protein product is CASSLGSGSPQETQYF.

The V call is TRBV19, the J call TRBJ1-1, with 11 bases matching TRBD1. CDR1 is LNHDA and CDR2 is SQIVND in the germline V gene (reference sequence). This CDR3 comprises 17 residues. The V and J ends lost 7 bases and 1 base, in that order; junction bases with no gene match: 11. CDR3 DNA sequence: TGTGCCAGTACCGGACAGGGGGCGCCTAGGAAGAACACTGAAGCTTTCTTT. Its protein product is CASTGQGAPRKNTEAFF.

V gene TRBV2 combines with J gene TRBJ2-5, with D possibly being TRBD2 (6 bases). Trimming removed 5 bases at V and 0 bases at J, with 10 bases between. CDR3 length: 14 residues. Germline CDR1 SNHLY, CDR2 FYNNEI. The CDR3 is CASSPLAHQETQYF. The CDR3 DNA follows: TGTGCCAGCAGTCCACTAGCCCACCAAGAGACCCAGTACTTC.

The CDR3 DNA sequence: TGTGCCTGGGGACCTCTAACAGATACGCAGTATTTT. Translating it yields CAWGPLTDTQYF. This chain connects TRBV30 to TRBJ2-3; no clear D gene. This CDR3 spans 12 amino acids. Germline V CDR1 and CDR2: GTSNPN, SVGIG (reference sequence). With 5 bases removed from V and 3 bases from J, the gap between germline ends came to 9 bases.

The chain couples TRBV7-9 to TRBJ2-2; perhaps TRBD1 as D (6 bases). The ends were cut back, 5 bases at V and 4 bases at J, with 11 bases in the middle. In germline, CDR1 is SEHNR, CDR2 FQNEAQ (reference sequence). This CDR3 comprises 14 residues. CDR3 sequence (DNA): TGTGCCAGCAGCCCACAGGGACCCACCGGGGAGCTGTTTTTT. As protein: CASSPQGPTGELFF.

A few counts support this clone. The genes are TRBV6-5 and TRBJ2-7; D is possibly TRBD1 (6 bases). The V end was cut by 0 bases, the J end by 0 bases, with 9 bases between. Per the germline V gene, CDR1 is MNHEY and CDR2 is SVGAGI. The CDR3 spans 15 residues. CDR3 bases: TGTGCCAGCAGTTACTCGTACAGGGTCTCCTACGAGCAGTACTTC. Amino acid sequence: CASSYSYRVSYEQYF.

This clone has a single count. The chain is built from TRBV18 and TRBJ1-1; the match to TRBD1 covers 8 bases. This CDR3 is built from 15 residues. Germline trimming cut 3 bases from V and 4 bases from J; bases unmatched to any gene: 7. Germline lookup yields CDR1 KGHSH and CDR2 LQKENI. The CDR3 protein is CASSPVSGQGTEAFF. In DNA form, the CDR3 reads TGTGCCAGCTCACCCGTCTCAGGACAGGGCACTGAAGCTTTCTTT.

The chain carries TRBV5-1 and TRBJ1-2; D might be TRBD1 (6 bases). This CDR3 has 13 residues. The germline gives CDR1 SGHRS, CDR2 YFSETQ. The V and J ends lost 2 bases and 6 bases respectively, with 11 bases between them. CDR3 sequence reads: CASSFSQGHGYTF. CDR3 in DNA: TGCGCCAGCAGCTTTTCACAGGGACATGGCTACACCTTC.

The rearrangement joins TRBV5-8 to TRBJ2-7; no definite D call. The V end was cut by 1 base, the J end by 7 bases, with 9 bases between. In germline, CDR1 is SGHTS, CDR2 YDEGEE. This CDR3 is built from 12 residues. CDR3 sequence: CASSLIRWEQYF. The CDR3 nucleotides read TGTGCCAGCAGCTTGATAAGGTGGGAGCAGTACTTC.

The J gene is TRBJ1-1, the V gene TRBV9; D uncertain. Germline loops: CDR1 SGDLS, CDR2 YYNGEE. The CDR3 length is 13 residues. The germline V and J ends were trimmed by 0 bases and 0 bases, with 3 bases remaining between them. CDR3 sequence (DNA): TGTGCCAGCAGCGTAGCCCTGAACACTGAAGCTTTCTTT. This gives the protein CASSVALNTEAFF.

This clone was recorded once. The chain employs TRBV5-1 and TRBJ1-5, with TRBD1 identical over 11 bases. Germline values: CDR1 SGHRS, CDR2 YFSETQ. The CDR3 runs to 15 residues. Trimming took 3 bases from V and 6 from J; bases not matched to a gene: 5. The CDR3 region has the DNA TGCGCCAGCAGCTCAGGACAGGGGGCGAGTCAGCCCCAGCATTTT. This encodes CASSSGQGASQPQHF.

The chain joins TRBV6-1 to TRBJ1-4, with D perhaps TRBD1 (6 bases). The CDR3 spans 20 residues. V was trimmed by 2 bases and J by 0 bases, leaving 22 bases between them. The V gene's germline CDR1 is MNHNS and CDR2 SASEGT. The CDR3 reads CASSERPPGGLVATNEKLFF. The CDR3 DNA reads TGTGCCAGCAGTGAACGCCCACCGGGGGGCCTAGTAGCAACTAATGAAAAACTGTTTTTT.

This chain connects TRBV18 to TRBJ2-7; 7 bases agree with TRBD1. Losses at the gene ends were 5 bases for V and 6 bases for J; bases not matched to a gene: 10. CDR3 length equals 14 residues. Germline V gene lookup returns CDR1 KGHSH and CDR2 LQKENI. CDR3 amino acids: CASSTQTGMSEQYF. The DNA of the CDR3 is TGTGCCAGCTCAACTCAGACAGGGATGTCCGAGCAGTACTTC.

This clone was counted once. The chain carries TRBV9 and TRBJ2-3; D is ambiguous. The CDR3 has 16 amino acids. CDR1 is SGDLS and CDR2 is YYNGEE in the germline V gene. The germline V and J ends were trimmed by 4 bases and 2 bases, with 17 bases remaining between them. The CDR3 DNA reads TGTGCCAGCAGCACAAGTTCCAGGCACGACACAGATACGCAGTATTTT. Translated: CASSTSSRHDTDTQYF.

This clone was detected once. The rearrangement uses TRBV15 and TRBJ2-2, with TRBD2 matching 8 bases. CDR3 size: 15 residues. Trimming cost V 3 bases and J 3 bases; bases outside gene matches: 3. Germline values: CDR1 LNHNV, CDR2 YYDKDF (reference sequence). The DNA for the CDR3 is TGTGCCACCAGCAGGGGACTAGTATACACCGGGGAGCTGTTTTTT. Protein: CATSRGLVYTGELFF.

This sequence joins TRBV30 and TRBJ2-7; no clear D. The CDR3 is made up of 11 amino acids. Trimming pared 2 bases from V and 4 bases from J, leaving 6 bases between. The V gene's germline CDR1 is GTSNPN and CDR2 SVGIG (reference sequence). The CDR3 spells CAWSTTYEQYF. The CDR3 nucleotides are TGTGCCTGGAGTACCACTTACGAGCAGTACTTC.

V and J are TRBV9 and TRBJ2-3, with no clear D. The germline CDR1 and CDR2 sequences are SGDLS and YYNGEE. With 5 bases removed from V and 9 bases from J, the gap between germline ends came to 13 bases. This CDR3 region has 12 residues. This chain's CDR3 is CASRGIDATQYF. The CDR3 bases are TGTGCCAGCAGGGGGATAGATGCGACGCAGTATTTT.

The genes are TRBV1 and TRBJ1-3. TRBV1 is classified as a pseudogene. The CDR3 consists of 15 residues. CDR3 sequence reads: CTSSLDGISGNTIYF. The CDR3 DNA reads as TGCACCAGCAGTCTCGACGGAATCTCTGGAAACACCATATATTTT.

The V gene is TRBV5-4, the J gene TRBJ2-7, with 10 positions matching TRBD2. Germline CDR1 is SGHNT and CDR2 is YYREEE (reference sequence). The CDR3 totals 15 residues. The ends lost 4 bases at V and 2 bases at J; junction bases unmatched: 6. The CDR3 DNA sequence: TGTGCCAGCAGCACCGGGACTAGCGTTACCTACGAGCAGTACTTC. Translated, it gives CASSTGTSVTYEQYF.

The rearrangement uses TRBV6-1 and TRBJ2-7; tentatively, D is TRBD2 (7 bases). V dropped 2 bases and J dropped 0 bases, with 11 bases sitting between them. In germline, CDR1 is MNHNS, CDR2 SASEGT. The CDR3 is 15 residues long. The CDR3 coding sequence is TGTGCCAGCAGTGAATGGGGGGGCCCCTCCTACGAGCAGTACTTC. It codes for CASSEWGGPSYEQYF.

The chain carries TRBV19 and TRBJ2-1; D possibly corresponds to TRBD1 (5 bases). From germline, CDR1 is LNHDA and CDR2 SQIVND (reference sequence). V lost 0 bases, J lost 3 bases, and 9 bases lay in between. This CDR3 has 15 residues. The CDR3 protein is CASSIEGQDYNEQFF. CDR3 nucleotides: TGTGCCAGTAGTATAGAGGGGCAGGACTACAATGAGCAGTTCTTC. Using reference TRBV19 and TRBJ2-1 for the parts outside the CDR3, the full variable domain is DGGITQSPKYLFRKEGQNVTLSCEQNLNHDAMYWYRQDPGQGLRLIYYSQIVNDFQKGDIAEGYSVSREKKESFPLTVTSAQKNPTAFYLCASSIEGQDYNEQFFGPGTRLTVL.